This T cell receptor (beta chain) was recorded in a study of OX40 agonist ivuxolimab in advanced cancers. Study at large: Eligibility rules accepted prior anti-PD-1, anti-PD-L1 or anti-CTLA-4 therapy, and approximately 40% had some.

This clone is labeled medium-sized. Using immunoSEQ multiplex PCR, the repertoire was profiled, and TCRdb retains in-frame clones only, with some absent. The sample yields some 8,000 clones, about 90% seen once. The V end lost 5 bases, the J end lost 2 bases, and 13 bases lay between the germline ends. Germline V gene data show CDR1 as SGHAT and CDR2 as FQDESV (reference sequence). CDR3 length: 15 residues. Sequenced material: CD4+ or CD8+ T cells sorted from blood, taken in a trial of the OX40 agonist ivuxolimab. The sequence was obtained from an adult with an advanced solid tumor such as melanoma, head and neck, liver or kidney cancer. The rearrangement links TRBV11-1 to TRBJ2-1, with unresolved D. The CDR3 protein is CASSPYPDAYNEQFF. The CDR3 region has the DNA TGTGCCAGCAGCCCATACCCGGACGCCTACAATGAGCAGTTCTTC.